This T cell receptor beta chain was captured by sequencing in a study of blood T cell repertoires in COVID-19 (dated by TCRdb to the early 2020s). Background for the entire study: Collaborator samples came from the United States, Italy and Spain and covered acute and convalescent phases of COVID-19. The material from the prospective study consisted of cDNA or gDNA derived from T cells, B-cell-depleted T cells, or PBMCs. Subjects who had been exposed to COVID-19, were actively infected with it, or had recovered from it provided the deeply sampled blood TCRbeta repertoires that made up the dataset. A freely available public database, intended as a resource for researchers studying the immune response to SARS-CoV-2, is where the repertoires were released. The samples were drawn from the first 160 participants of the ongoing ImmuneRACE study and from about 1,200 subjects provided by 6 global collaborators. Sample metadata almost always included a de-identified subject ID, COVID-19 status, age in years and sex. Where available, HLA class I and class II types were obtained from metadata supplied by the sample provider rather than from assay-based typing.

Worth noting for this clone: The target of this receptor is not known. Base qualities were left out, and no much larger clone turns up one base away.

The immunoSEQ Assay, a bias-controlled multiplex PCR, was used to amplify TCRbeta CDR3 regions from genomic DNA. On the authors' methods: Within the assay, amplification of reference gene primers was used to estimate how many nucleated cells each sample contained. To quantify the absolute abundance of each unique TCRbeta CDR3 rearrangement, sequence reads were collapsed and filtered. Productive Simpson clonality was computed per sample as the square root of Simpson's diversity index over productive rearrangements. In its TCRdb copy, this immuneACCESS table keeps in-frame sequences only and misses some clones. Where compared with another copy, unresolved V genes explain less than half of these, and the others have no known cause. D and trimming come from the DNA, and the V and J calls and clone size come from that table. The table for this sample lists approximately 85,000 clones; 70% to 90% of them were counted only once. Together, the top ten hold about 13% of the sample.

The full study reports these points: Clinical and demographic metadata were provided uncurated, with the amount varying by source and participant.

For CDR1 and CDR2, the germline V gene lists MNHEY and SVGAGI. Trimming leaves V shorter by 2 bases and J shorter by 4 bases, with the junction holding 6 bases beyond the gene matches. From cysteine to phenylalanine, the CDR3 is 16 amino acids long. The retained sequence is limited to the CDR3, 48 bases, with the frame set at the first base. Whole blood was collected in K2EDTA tubes by collaborating institutions according to the institutions' own protocols. For TCRbeta analysis, collaborator samples were shipped as frozen whole blood, as isolated PBMCs, or as DNA extracted from either sample type. The chain couples TRBV6-5 to TRBJ1-1, and 11 junction bases match TRBD1. Input material: peripheral blood. The origin of this receptor is a human donor in a cohort sampled during active COVID-19. The CDR3 protein is CASSYGQGARGTEAFF. The nucleotide sequence is given as TGTGCCAGCAGTTACGGACAGGGGGCGCGAGGCACTGAAGCTTTCTTT.